This T cell receptor beta chain was identified during a study of T-cell memory formation after mild COVID-19. Study-level results: Pre-infection memory already had some responding clones, implying cross-reactive memory joined.

V lost 5 bases and J 0 bases, leaving 12 bases between the germline ends. The CDR3 is 14 residues long. Germline lookup yields CDR1 DFQATT and CDR2 SNEGSKA (reference sequence). Comment on this clonotype: Its antigen is unknown.

Via MiXCR, TCRdb re-called the 5' RACE reads, giving one row per CDR3 protein. Among 400,000 or so distinct CDR3 sequences listed, approximately 20% were seen once. The material sequenced was PBMCs or a T cell subset sorted from them (not recorded which). The genes are TRBV20-1 and TRBJ2-3; D is unclear. This TCR derives from an adult woman who had mild COVID-19 (a few samples of this study predate the infection). Cell type and time point are not known. As DNA, the CDR3 is TGCAGTGCTCCCGGAACGGTTAGCACAGATACGCAGTATTTT. Translated: CSAPGTVSTDTQYF.